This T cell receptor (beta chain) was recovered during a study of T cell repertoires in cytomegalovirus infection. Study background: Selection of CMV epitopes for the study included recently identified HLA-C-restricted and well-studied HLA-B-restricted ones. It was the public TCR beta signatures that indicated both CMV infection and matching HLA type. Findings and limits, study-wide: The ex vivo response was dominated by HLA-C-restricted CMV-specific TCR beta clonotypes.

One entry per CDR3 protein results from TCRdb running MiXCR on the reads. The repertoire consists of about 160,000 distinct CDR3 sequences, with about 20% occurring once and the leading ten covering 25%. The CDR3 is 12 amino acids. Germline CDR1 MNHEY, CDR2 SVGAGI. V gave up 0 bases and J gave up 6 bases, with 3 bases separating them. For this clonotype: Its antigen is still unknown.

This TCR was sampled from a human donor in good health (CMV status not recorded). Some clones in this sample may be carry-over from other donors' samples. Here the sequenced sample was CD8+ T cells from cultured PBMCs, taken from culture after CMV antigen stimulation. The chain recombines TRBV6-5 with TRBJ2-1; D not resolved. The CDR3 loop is CASSYSANEQFF. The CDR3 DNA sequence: TGTGCCAGCAGTTACTCGGCCAATGAGCAGTTCTTC.